The sequence of this TCR beta chain was determined in a study of blood T cell repertoires in COVID-19. Germline V gives CDR1 MNHEY, CDR2 SMNVEV (reference sequence). The CDR3 consists of 14 residues. The ends were cut back, 3 bases at V and 5 bases at J, with 8 bases in the middle. Clones were sequenced by immunoSEQ multiplex PCR, and TCRdb holds only the in-frame ones, with some missing. Among a few hundred thousand clones, 75% to 90% were seen once, and the ten largest hold roughly 2.8%. The chain links TRBV27 to TRBJ1-6; no reliable D call. Sequences were obtained from peripheral blood. This clonotype was sampled from a woman under 40 with COVID-19, enrolled during active disease. CDR3 loop: CASSLVQNNSPLHF. Written as DNA, the CDR3 is TGTGCCAGCAGTTTGGTTCAGAATAATTCACCCCTCCACTTT.